The 18 T cell receptor beta chains below all came from one sample that was sequenced in a study of cytomegalovirus exposure and HLA in healthy donors. Primers: 60 Vbeta forward and 13 Jbeta reverse. The repertoire was sequenced with immunoSEQ multiplex PCR; TCRdb's copy has only in-frame clones and lacks some. The sample has around 130,000 clones; 84% are singletons. Sequences were obtained from PBMCs. These TCRs come from a man aged 45-60 years in good health and CMV-seronegative.

The chain joins TRBV4-1 to TRBJ2-7; 7 bases align to TRBD2. This CDR3 has 14 residues. After removal of 4 bases from V and 0 bases from J, the junction contained 3 bases not matched to a gene. The germline CDR1 and CDR2 sequences are MGHRA and YSYEKL. CDR3 residues: CASSLRDYSYEQYF. Written as DNA, the CDR3 is TGCGCCAGCAGCCTACGGGACTACTCCTACGAGCAGTACTTC.

The genes are TRBV9 and TRBJ2-1, with 11 bases fitting TRBD2. V lost 1 base to trimming and J lost 9 bases; unmatched junction nucleotides: 12. The CDR3 has 17 residues. The germline V gene has CDR1 SGDLS and CDR2 YYNGEE. The CDR3: CASSVSPVAGGPSEQFF. In DNA, the CDR3 is TGTGCCAGCAGCGTATCGCCCGTAGCGGGGGGGCCCAGTGAGCAGTTCTTC.

The chain carries TRBV5-1 and TRBJ1-4; unclear D gene. V dropped 7 bases and J dropped 0 bases, with 16 bases sitting between them. CDR3 length: 16 amino acids. Germline loops: CDR1 SGHRS, CDR2 YFSETQ. CDR3 coding DNA: TGCGCCAGCTCTCCTTGGCGGGTCGCAACTAATGAAAAACTGTTTTTT. It is translated as CASSPWRVATNEKLFF.

The chain recombines TRBV9 with TRBJ2-1; 8 bases match TRBD2. This CDR3 comprises 16 residues. Germline-derived CDR1 and CDR2 are SGDLS and YYNGEE. J was trimmed by 7 bases and V by 0 bases; bases with no gene match: 9. The CDR3 spells CASSVAGGGSSNEQFF. The DNA of the CDR3 is TGTGCCAGCAGCGTAGCCGGGGGGGGCTCTTCGAATGAGCAGTTCTTC.

The chain recombines TRBV2 with TRBJ2-7; 7 bases align to TRBD1. The V and J ends lost 6 bases and 2 bases, in that order; junction bases with no gene match: 10. Looked up from germline, CDR1 is SNHLY and CDR2 is FYNNEI. The CDR3 is 15 residues long. The CDR3 reads CASRDRTGVPYEQYF. CDR3 nucleotide sequence: TGTGCCAGCAGGGATAGGACAGGTGTCCCCTACGAGCAGTACTTC.

The V and J genes are TRBV7-8 and TRBJ1-1; D is perhaps TRBD1 (5 bases). CDR3 length: 14 residues. Germline-derived CDR1 and CDR2 are SGHVS and FQNEAQ. The germline V and J ends were trimmed by 5 bases and 0 bases, with 10 bases remaining between them. The CDR3 region has the DNA TGTGCCAGCAGCAAGACAGTCATGAACACTGAAGCTTTCTTT. Translating it yields CASSKTVMNTEAFF.

This clone was detected only a few times. The chain couples TRBV5-4 to TRBJ1-2; possible D gene TRBD1, 6 bases. The germline V and J ends were trimmed by 5 bases and 8 bases, with 22 bases remaining between them. The germline gives CDR1 SGHNT, CDR2 YYREEE (reference sequence). CDR3 size: 15 residues. The CDR3 sequence is CASRTKSGGQGGYTF. CDR3 bases: TGTGCCAGCAGGACAAAGTCGGGGGGCCAGGGGGGCTACACCTTC. Full variable domain (remainder filled in from reference TRBV5-4 and TRBJ1-2): ETGVTQSPTHLIKTRGQQVTLRCSSQSGHNTVSWYQQALGQGPQFIFQYYREEENGRGNFPPRFSGLQFPNYSSELNVNALELDDSALYLCASRTKSGGQGGYTFGSGTRLTVV.

In DNA form, the CDR3 reads TGCGCCAGCAGCTTGGCCCCTAGCGGGGGGGCGAACAATGAGCAGTTCTTC. Translation gives CASSLAPSGGANNEQFF. The chain links TRBV5-1 to TRBJ2-1; 12 nucleotides agree with TRBD2. This CDR3 spans 17 amino acids. Looked up from germline, CDR1 is SGHRS and CDR2 is YFSETQ. With 0 bases clipped from V and 5 bases from J, the junction kept 6 bases outside the gene matches.

This sequence joins TRBV5-6 and TRBJ2-2, with 7 bases that match TRBD2. This CDR3 contains 16 residues. The ends lost 0 bases at V and 5 bases at J; junction bases unmatched: 7. The germline V gene has CDR1 SGHDT and CDR2 YYEEEE. CDR3 bases: TGTGCCAGCAGCTTGGAGCTGCGGGGGTCAACCGGGGAGCTGTTTTTT. It specifies CASSLELRGSTGELFF.

The rearrangement links TRBV6-5 to TRBJ1-3; no reliable D call. There are 16 residues in the CDR3. Looked up from germline, CDR1 is MNHEY and CDR2 is SVGAGI. The V and J ends lost 4 bases and 0 bases respectively, with 13 bases between them. CDR3 residues: CASSSLPATSGNTIYF. DNA for the CDR3: TGTGCCAGCAGTTCCCTCCCCGCTACCTCTGGAAACACCATATATTTT.

The J gene is TRBJ1-5, the V gene TRBV6-6; no firm D call. V was clipped by 0 bases and J by 6 bases, with 15 bases between them. The V gene's germline CDR1 is MNHNY and CDR2 SVGAGI (reference sequence). This CDR3 has 16 residues. CDR3 loop: CASSYSIPGSGQPQHF. In nucleotides, the CDR3 is TGTGCCAGCAGTTACTCGATTCCGGGTTCGGGTCAGCCCCAGCATTTT.

This chain joins TRBV29-1 and TRBJ2-5; 7 nucleotides agree with TRBD2. The CDR3 is made up of 12 amino acids. Unmatched junction bases numbered 4, after V lost 6 bases and J lost 3 bases. Looked up from germline, CDR1 is SQVTM and CDR2 is ANQGSEA. This CDR3 reads CSVGRAEETQYF. The CDR3 bases are TGCAGCGTAGGGAGGGCAGAAGAGACCCAGTACTTC. The variable domain in full, completed from reference TRBV29-1 and TRBJ2-5, reads SAVISQKPSRDICQRGTSLTIQCQVDSQVTMMFWYRQQPGQSLTLIATANQGSEATYESGFVIDKFPISRPNLTFSTLTVSNMSPEDSSIYLCSVGRAEETQYFGPGTRLLVL.

This clone was picked up a small number of times. The chain joins TRBV5-1 to TRBJ2-1, with 7 bases that match TRBD1. The V gene end was trimmed by 4 bases and the J gene end by 4 bases; junction bases not matched to a gene: 11. Looked up from germline, CDR1 is SGHRS and CDR2 is YFSETQ. The CDR3 sequence is 16 residues long. The CDR3 protein is CASSAPRDSAYNEQFF. CDR3 DNA: TGCGCCAGCAGCGCACCCCGGGACAGTGCATACAATGAGCAGTTCTTC.

This chain joins TRBV5-6 and TRBJ1-2; D is undetermined. The CDR3 covers 13 residues. V gave up 3 bases and J gave up 7 bases, with 13 bases separating them. Germline V gives CDR1 SGHDT, CDR2 YYEEEE. In nucleotides, the CDR3 is TGTGCCAGCAGCTCGTCGGTCTACTCTGGCTACACCTTC. Translation gives CASSSSVYSGYTF.

The rearrangement links TRBV7-9 to TRBJ1-1, with D maybe TRBD1 (5 bases). The germline V and J ends were trimmed by 5 bases and 4 bases, with 8 bases remaining between them. This CDR3 region has 12 residues. Germline lookup yields CDR1 SEHNR and CDR2 FQNEAQ (reference sequence). CDR3 in amino acids: CASSPRGTEAFF. The CDR3 DNA reads TGTGCCAGCAGCCCAAGGGGCACTGAAGCTTTCTTT.

The chain combines TRBV5-1 with TRBJ1-1, with a tentative D call TRBD1 (6 bases). The CDR3 runs 16 residues. V gave up 0 bases and J gave up 8 bases, with 20 bases separating them. Germline values: CDR1 SGHRS, CDR2 YFSETQ. The CDR3 coding sequence is TGCGCCAGCAGCTTGGCCGAGGGGGAAGGTTCCCGGGAAGCTTTCTTT. Encoded protein: CASSLAEGEGSREAFF.

In DNA form, the CDR3 reads TGTGCCATCAGTGAGTCGAGGGAGTATGGCTACACCTTC. Its protein product is CAISESREYGYTF. The chain employs TRBV10-3 and TRBJ1-2; no reliable D call. This CDR3 has 13 residues. V was pared by 0 bases and J by 5 bases, with 7 bases between. CDR1 is ENHRY and CDR2 is SYGVKD in the germline V gene.

The rearrangement joins TRBV2 to TRBJ2-7; 7 positions match TRBD1. V lost 10 bases, J lost 0 bases, and 6 bases stayed unmatched. CDR1 and CDR2 (germline): SNHLY, FYNNEI. The CDR3 is 13 residues long. CDR3 in amino acids: CATREGASYEQYF. The DNA of the CDR3 is TGTGCCACTCGTGAGGGGGCCTCCTACGAGCAGTACTTC.